These T cell receptor beta chains were read from a single sample in a study of T-cell reconstitution after alpha-beta-depleted transplantation in children. Each CDR3 protein is one row after TCRdb ran MiXCR on the PCR reads. The sample has about a million distinct CDR3 sequences, around 30% seen once. Here the sequenced sample was PBMCs, mostly from graft donor cells, taken 360 days after TCRalphabeta/CD19-depleted stem cell transplant. These receptors all stem from a boy less than two years old who had a stem cell transplant for SCID, so the T cells may come from the graft donor. Both conserved end residues are part of each CDR3. A D gene is named only where the DNA matches it firmly. Clone size is not always given. Where it is, it says once, few, many or a class for expanded clones.

TRBD1	TRBV7-9	.	TRBJ1-1	TGTGCCAGCAGCACCGACAGGGGTCCAGACGAAGCTTTCTTT	CASSTDRGPDEAFF
.	TRBV4-2	.	TRBJ1-4	TGTGCCAGCAGCCAGGGGTTGTATGAAAAACTGTTTTTT	CASSQGLYEKLFF
.	TRBV3-1	.	TRBJ1-1	TGTGCCAGCAGCCAAGCCCCGGGAGGCACTGAAGCTTTCTTT	CASSQAPGGTEAFF
.	TRBV5-1	.	TRBJ1-5	TGCGCCAGCAGCTTGTCTCCAGGCAACAATCAGCCCCAGCATTTT	CASSLSPGNNQPQHF
.	TRBV5-1	.	TRBJ2-2	TGCGCCAGCAGCTTGTTAATAGTTGGTGGATCCGGGGAGCTGTTTTTT	CASSLLIVGGSGELFF
TRBD1	TRBV4-1	.	TRBJ1-2	TGCGCCAGCAGCCAGGCCGGGACAGGGATCTATGGCTACACCTTC	CASSQAGTGIYGYTF
TRBD2	TRBV29-1	.	TRBJ2-1	TGCAGCGTCCCCTGGCGGGGGGCCGAGAAGAATGAGCAGTTCTTC	CSVPWRGAEKNEQFF
.	TRBV20-1	few	TRBJ2-2	TGCAGTGCTCTAACGGGACTCCAGAACACCGGGGAGCTGTTTTTT	CSALTGLQNTGELFF
TRBD2	TRBV12-3/TRBV12-4	.	TRBJ2-3	TGTGCCAGCAGAGTAGCGGGGGGGCAAGATACGCAGTATTTT	CASRVAGGQDTQYF
.	TRBV18	.	TRBJ2-2	TGTGCCAGCTCACCACTCCGGGGTCCCGGGGAGCTGTTTTTT	CASSPLRGPGELFF
.	TRBV7-9	many	TRBJ1-1	TGTGCCAGCAGCCCGAAGCGGGGTTCGACTGAAGCTTTCTTT	CASSPKRGSTEAFF
.	TRBV9	few	TRBJ2-4	TGTGCCAGCAGCGTAGGACAGCTTGCATACATTCAGTACTTC	CASSVGQLAYIQYF
.	TRBV5-1	.	TRBJ2-1	TGCGCCAGCAGCTTGGCCCAGAGGAGAAACAATGAGCAGTTCTTC	CASSLAQRRNNEQFF
.	TRBV12-3/TRBV12-4	.	TRBJ2-5	TGTGCCAGCAGTTTCCCTGTTGGGGAGACCCAGTACTTC	CASSFPVGETQYF
.	TRBV4-3	once	TRBJ2-6	TGCGCCAGCAGCCAAGGCACCGGGGGGCTTGGGGCCAACGTCCTGACTTTC	CASSQGTGGLGANVLTF
TRBD1	TRBV5-1	few	TRBJ2-1	TGCGCCAGCAGGGACGGGACAGGGCGAGGGCATGAGCAGTTCTTC	CASRDGTGRGHEQFF
.	TRBV20-1	.	TRBJ1-1	TGCAGTGCGAGGCCAAACCAGGGTGGCTCCACTGAAGCTTTCTTT	CSARPNQGGSTEAFF
.	TRBV9	few	TRBJ2-3	TGTGCCAGCAGCGTAGGGGGGGCCCCAGATACGCAGTATTTT	CASSVGGAPDTQYF
TRBD1	TRBV29-1	.	TRBJ2-4	TGCAGCGCCCTTGTTGGGGACAGGGTAGGGTCGGCCAAAAACATTCAGTACTTC	CSALVGDRVGSAKNIQYF
.	TRBV20-1	.	TRBJ2-1	TGCAGTGCTAGAGATCGGTCGCGAGTTAACAATGAGCAGTTCTTC	CSARDRSRVNNEQFF
.	TRBV15	.	TRBJ1-2	TGTGCCACCAGCAGAGATGGAGGGACCCGCTATGGCTACACCTTC	CATSRDGGTRYGYTF
.	TRBV7-3	.	TRBJ2-7	TGTGCCAGCAGCTCCTCTTTCTCCGCCGAGCAGTACTTC	CASSSSFSAEQYF
.	TRBV15	.	TRBJ1-4	TGTGCCACCAGCAGACCTAATGAAAAACTGTTTTTT	CATSRPNEKLFF
.	TRBV7-9	.	TRBJ2-5	TGTGCCAGCAGCTTGGGGCGCAGCGGCCAAGAGACCCAGTACTTC	CASSLGRSGQETQYF
.	TRBV7-2	few	TRBJ2-1	TGTGCCAGCAGCTTGTCGGGGCCCTCCTACAATGAGCAGTTCTTC	CASSLSGPSYNEQFF
.	TRBV20-1	few	TRBJ1-2	TGCAGTGCTAGAGCCCTCGTCAGGGCACCGGACTATGGCTACACCTTC	CSARALVRAPDYGYTF
.	TRBV24-1	.	TRBJ2-3	TGTGCCACATCGGCGGGGGAAGGACAGGGTACAGATACGCAGTATTTT	CATSAGEGQGTDTQYF
.	TRBV7-8	few	TRBJ2-7	TGTGCCAGCAGCGGGGGGACCGACCAAACCTACGAGCAGTACTTC	CASSGGTDQTYEQYF
.	TRBV29-1	.	TRBJ2-5	TGCAGCGTTGGGAGTGGACAGCAAGAGACCCAGTACTTC	CSVGSGQQETQYF
.	TRBV24-1	.	TRBJ2-1	TGTGCCACCAGTGACGCGGTGGGGGGCAATGAGCAGTTCTTC	CATSDAVGGNEQFF
.	TRBV7-8	.	TRBJ1-1	TGTGCCAGCAGCTTTGATTCAGGGGCCAGGACCACTGAAGCTTTCTTT	CASSFDSGARTTEAFF
.	TRBV11-2	many	TRBJ2-2	TGTGCCAGCAGCTTAGCTGGGGTCACCGGGGAGCTGTTTTTT	CASSLAGVTGELFF
TRBD1	TRBV7-2	.	TRBJ2-7	TGTGCCAGCAGCTTAGAACAGGGGACCTACGAGCAGTACTTC	CASSLEQGTYEQYF
TRBD1	TRBV5-1	many	TRBJ2-7	TGCGCCAGCAGCTACTGGGACAGGGACTACGAGCAGTACTTC	CASSYWDRDYEQYF
TRBD2	TRBV5-1	few	TRBJ2-3	TGCGCCAGCAGCCCCGAAGGTAGCGGGGGCCTGAGAGCAACGCAGTATTTT	CASSPEGSGGLRATQYF
.	TRBV20-1	.	TRBJ1-1	TGCAGTGCTAGTAGGTTGTCTGAAGCTTTCTTT	CSASRLSEAFF
.	TRBV12-3/TRBV12-4	few	TRBJ2-7	TGTGCCAGCAGTTCGGCGCCGTTCGAGCAGTACTTC	CASSSAPFEQYF
TRBD1	TRBV9	.	TRBJ2-3	TGTGCCAGCAGCGTGAGACAGGGTGGCACAGATACGCAGTATTTT	CASSVRQGGTDTQYF
TRBD1	TRBV10-3	.	TRBJ2-7	TGTGCCATTAGACAGGGGCTGGCCCTCGACGAGCAGTACTTC	CAIRQGLALDEQYF
.	TRBV10-3	.	TRBJ1-2	TGTGCCATCAGTGAGTCCGACGGAACTCTCGGCTATGGCTACACCTTC	CAISESDGTLGYGYTF
TRBD1	TRBV20-1	.	TRBJ2-1	TGCAGTCCGGACCGGGGACAGCCCTCAAGCTACAATGAGCAGTTCTTC	CSPDRGQPSSYNEQFF
TRBD1	TRBV10-3	few	TRBJ1-2	TGTGCCATCAGTGACCGGGACAGGGCAAACTATGGCTACACCTTC	CAISDRDRANYGYTF
TRBD1	TRBV29-1	few	TRBJ1-2	TGCAGCGTTTCTCCAGGGGGCTTCAACTATGGCTACACCTTC	CSVSPGGFNYGYTF
TRBD2	TRBV20-1	.	TRBJ2-7	TGCAGTGCTAGAGGGTGGAGCGGGGGACCTGACTACGAGCAGTACTTC	CSARGWSGGPDYEQYF
.	TRBV7-9	.	TRBJ2-7	TGTGCCAGCAGCTTAGGCGGCAGGGCCGACGAGCAGTACTTC	CASSLGGRADEQYF
.	TRBV11-2	.	TRBJ2-1	TGTGCCAGCACCTATACGACACCCTACAATGAGCAGTTCTTC	CASTYTTPYNEQFF
.	TRBV29-1	few	TRBJ2-3	TGCAGCGTTGAAGGTCAGGGGAGCACAGATACGCAGTATTTT	CSVEGQGSTDTQYF
.	TRBV6-1	.	TRBJ2-7	TGTGCCAGCATAATGGCTTTAGCAGGGGCTGCCTACGAGCAGTACTTC	CASIMALAGAAYEQYF
.	TRBV5-5	.	TRBJ1-5	TGTGCCAGCAACCCCGGGGTTGGTCAGCCCCAGCATTTT	CASNPGVGQPQHF
.	TRBV20-1	.	TRBJ2-3	TGCAGTGCTAGAGTACAGGGCTCGGTGGATACGCAGTATTTT	CSARVQGSVDTQYF
.	TRBV7-9	.	TRBJ1-6	TGTGCCAGCAGCTTAATGGTGGGCAGCCCTAATTCACCCCTCCACTTT	CASSLMVGSPNSPLHF
.	TRBV30	few	TRBJ2-1	TGTGCCTGGAGAGGAAGACAGGAGCAGGGAATAGCTTACAATGAGCAGTTCTTC	CAWRGRQEQGIAYNEQFF
.	TRBV28	few	TRBJ2-3	TGTGCCAGCAGTTCGGTACAGGAGAAATACACAGATACGCAGTATTTT	CASSSVQEKYTDTQYF
.	TRBV25-1	few	TRBJ1-3	TGTGCCAGCAGCTCCTCCGGCAGGGCTGGAAACACCATATATTTT	CASSSSGRAGNTIYF
TRBD2	TRBV10-3	.	TRBJ2-3	TGTGCCATCACCCCTGCTAGCGGGGGGGATACGCAGTATTTT	CAITPASGGDTQYF
.	TRBV12-3/TRBV12-4	.	TRBJ2-3	TGTGCCAGCAGTACGACAGCCCTTCAGTATTTT	CASSTTALQYF
.	TRBV5-1	many	TRBJ1-2	TGCGCCAGCAGCTTGAAGGCCATCTTTGGGGGCTACACCTTC	CASSLKAIFGGYTF
.	TRBV11-2	.	TRBJ2-5	TGTGCCAGCAGCTTAGGGGTACACCTAGAGACCCAGTACTTC	CASSLGVHLETQYF